A few counts support the clone carrying this TCR beta chain. Its target is unknown. TCRdb reprocessed the reads via MiXCR and lists one record per CDR3 protein. The repertoire has approximately 910,000 distinct CDR3 sequences, less than 35% of them found once; the top ten carry around 15%. This record comes from a study of T cell repertoires in cytomegalovirus infection. The sequence was collected from a human donor in good health (CMV status not recorded). Some clones in this sample may be carry-over from other donors' samples. This specimen consisted of cultured CD8+ T cells from PBMCs, obtained from culture after CMV antigen stimulation.

The CDR3 DNA follows: TGTGCCAGCAGTTACTTATATGGACGAGAGGCTTTCTTT. This sequence encodes CASSYLYGREAFF. V usage is TRBV6-2 or TRBV6-3 and J usage is TRBJ1-1, with unresolved D. The ends were cut back, 1 base at V and 11 bases at J, with 14 bases in the middle. The CDR3 totals 13 residues. Germline CDR1 MNHEY, CDR2 SVGEGT.